These T cell receptor beta chains were read from a single sample in a study of T cells in Graves' hyperthyroidism and ophthalmopathy. TCRdb used MiXCR to reprocess the multiplex PCR reads, holding one entry per CDR3 protein. This table holds around 560,000 distinct CDR3 sequences, 16% found once. The sample was blood. The receptors were gathered from a woman under 30 with Graves' hyperthyroidism. Each CDR3 is given with its conserved first and last residue. The D gene is left open where the match is weak. Size values are once, few and many counts, or a class for expanded clones, and some rows have none.

TRBD1 | TRBJ1-5 | few | TRBV7-2 | CDSSLDRAGNQPQHF | TGTGACAGCAGCCTGGACAGGGCGGGCAATCAGCCCCAGCATTTT
. | TRBJ2-6 | once | TRBV9 | CASSAERGGSGANVLTF | TGTGCCAGCAGCGCCGAACGAGGGGGCTCTGGGGCCAACGTCCTGACTTTC
. | TRBJ1-6 | few | TRBV12-3/TRBV12-4 | CASRNSSPGSPLHF | TGTGCCAGCAGAAACTCCAGCCCGGGTTCACCCCTCCACTTT
. | TRBJ2-3 | many | TRBV7-9 | CASSFISDTQYF | TGTGCCAGCAGCTTTATTTCAGATACGCAGTATTTT
. | TRBJ2-1 | . | TRBV7-3 | CASSHDPSSYNEQFF | TGTGCCAGCAGCCACGACCCGAGCTCCTACAATGAGCAGTTCTTC
TRBD1 | TRBJ1-6 | few | TRBV4-3 | CASSQDTGDTSPLHF | TGCGCCAGCAGCCAGGATACAGGGGATACCTCACCCCTCCACTTT
TRBD2 | TRBJ2-7 | . | TRBV30 | CAGYPGTSGPYEQYF | TGTGCCGGTTACCCCGGGACTAGCGGCCCCTACGAGCAGTACTTC
TRBD1 | TRBJ1-1 | many | TRBV7-3 | CASSLSGGHNTEAFF | TGTGCCAGCAGCTTATCAGGGGGCCACAACACTGAAGCTTTCTTT
TRBD2 | TRBJ2-3 | . | TRBV12-3/TRBV12-4 | CASNKLAIGGALDTQYF | TGTGCCAGCAATAAGTTGGCCATCGGGGGGGCCCTAGATACGCAGTATTTT
. | TRBJ2-5 | . | TRBV24-1 | CATSARGETQYF | TGTGCCACCAGTGCCCGAGGAGAGACCCAGTACTTC
. | TRBJ1-5 | . | TRBV28 | CASSLPWEGLSQPQHF | TGTGCCAGCAGTTTGCCTTGGGAAGGGTTAAGTCAGCCCCAGCATTTT
TRBD2 | TRBJ2-3 | . | TRBV28 | CASSPWTSGGTDTQCF | TGTGCCAGCAGTCCCTGGACTAGCGGAGGCACAGATACGCAGTGTTTT
. | TRBJ2-1 | . | TRBV20-1 | CSARPPGLGYNEQFF | TGCAGTGCTAGACCTCCGGGACTCGGCTACAATGAGCAGTTCTTC
. | TRBJ2-7 | . | TRBV19 | CASGVVDGMGEQYF | TGTGCCAGCGGTGTGGTGGACGGGATGGGCGAGCAGTACTTC
TRBD2 | TRBJ2-7 | few | TRBV29-1 | CSVAGGGVSYEQYF | TGCAGCGTTGCGGGCGGGGGTGTCTCCTACGAGCAGTACTTC
TRBD1 | TRBJ2-7 | . | TRBV4-1 | CASSQVAFGTGAYEQYF | TGCGCCAGCAGCCAAGTCGCGTTCGGGACAGGGGCCTACGAGCAGTACTTC